What follows are 32 T cell receptor beta chains derived from one specimen sequenced in a study of metastatic and nonmetastatic thyroid tumors. Using MiXCR, TCRdb reanalyzed the PCR reads. The sample holds approximately 40,000 clones; less than 60% are singletons and the top ten take approximately 25%. There were no patients who had received any treatment before thyroid surgery. The sequenced material came from tumor tissue. The receptors shown here come from a male donor with papillary thyroid cancer or a benign thyroid nodule (not recorded which). Some clones in this sample may be carry-over from other donors' samples.

This rearrangement joins TRBV6-1 to TRBJ1-4, with TRBD1 as a possible D gene (5 bases). CDR1 is MNHNS, CDR2 SASEGT, per germline. V was cut by 0 bases and J by 1 base, with 6 bases left in between. The CDR3 is made up of 15 amino acids. DNA for the CDR3: TGTGCCAGCAGTGAAGCGCAGGGAACTAATGAAAAACTGTTTTTT. Its protein is CASSEAQGTNEKLFF.

The chain employs TRBV6-2 or TRBV6-3 and TRBJ2-1; 9 bases agree with TRBD2. The CDR3 extends over 16 amino acids. Trimming cost V 6 bases and J 4 bases; bases outside gene matches: 10. Looked up from germline, CDR1 is MNHEY and CDR2 is SVGEGT. CDR3 DNA: TGTGCCAGCAGCTACACCGGGCGGGAGGGATACAATGAGCAGTTCTTC. Translating it yields CASSYTGREGYNEQFF.

For this clone: A read error may produce the germline difference seen at one junction end. The chain recombines TRBV5-1 with TRBJ2-2; D gene unclear. CDR3 length equals 14 residues. The germline V gene encodes CDR1 SGHRS and CDR2 YFSETQ. In DNA form, the CDR3 reads TGCGCCAGCAGCTTGACAGTGAACACCGGTGAGCTGTTTTTT. Its protein product is CASSLTVNTGELFF.

The V and J genes are TRBV7-2 and TRBJ2-3, with D uncertain. V lost 0 bases and J lost 6, with 7 bases in between. CDR1 is SGHTA, CDR2 FQGNSA, per germline. This CDR3 region has 13 residues. The CDR3 DNA is TGTGCCAGCAGCTTAGCTTTGGCGGATACGCAGTATTTT. Its translation: CASSLALADTQYF. The whole variable domain, remainder taken from reference TRBV7-2 and TRBJ2-3, is GAGVSQSPSNKVTEKGKDVELRCDPISGHTALYWYRQSLGQGLEFLIYFQGNSAPDKSGLPSDRFSAERTGGSVSTLTIQRTQQEDSAVYLCASSLALADTQYFGPGTRLTVL.

As for this clone: One end of the junction does not line up with germline, which may come from a read error. V usage is TRBV10-3 and J usage is TRBJ2-7; 7 bases map to TRBD2. The CDR3 is 13 residues long. Germline CDR1 and CDR2: ENHRY and SYGVKD. The CDR3 DNA sequence: TGTGCCATCAGGCAGACTAGCTCCGACGAGCAGTACTTC. It translates to CAIRQTSSDEQYF.

This rearrangement joins TRBV4-1 to TRBJ2-1; D possibly corresponds to TRBD2 (5 bases). The CDR3 contains 15 residues. Trimming removed 5 bases at V and 0 bases at J, with 11 bases between. Germline V gene data show CDR1 as MGHRA and CDR2 as YSYEKL. The CDR3 is CASSISGSSYNEQFF. As DNA, the CDR3 is TGCGCCAGCAGCATCAGCGGAAGCTCCTACAATGAGCAGTTCTTC.

The chain joins TRBV11-1 to TRBJ2-7; no clear D gene. Trimming shortened V by 3 bases and J by 4 bases, and 16 bases separated the two germline ends. Germline loops: CDR1 SGHAT, CDR2 FQDESV (reference sequence). This CDR3 spans 15 amino acids. CDR3 protein: CASSLQGQDQYEQYF. DNA for the CDR3: TGTGCCAGCAGCTTGCAAGGGCAAGATCAGTACGAGCAGTACTTC.

This sequence joins TRBV30 and TRBJ2-7, with unresolved D. The CDR3 has 16 amino acids. Germline V gene data show CDR1 as GTSNPN and CDR2 as SVGIG (reference sequence). Trimming took off 2 bases at V and 5 bases at J, with 22 bases between the two ends. CDR3 coding DNA: TGTGCCTGGAGTCTATCCCCCCAGTGGTTTCCCCACGAGCAGTACTTC. It encodes CAWSLSPQWFPHEQYF.

CDR3 protein: CASSLFGGYGYTF. The DNA of the CDR3 is TGTGCCAGCAGTTTATTTGGGGGCTATGGCTACACCTTC. This rearrangement joins TRBV28 to TRBJ1-2; D possibly corresponds to TRBD1 (5 bases). This CDR3 has 13 residues. V was cut by 1 base and J by 4 bases, with 7 bases left in between. The V gene's germline CDR1 is MDHEN and CDR2 SYDVKM.

In this sample, this clone turned up once. The gene calls are TRBV30 and TRBJ2-3; D uncertain. The CDR3 runs to 17 residues. Germline CDR1 and CDR2: GTSNPN and SVGIG (reference sequence). Trimming removed 1 base from V and 0 bases from J, with 17 bases in between. The CDR3 reads CAWSAGPLGVSTDTQYF. The CDR3 DNA reads as TGTGCCTGGAGTGCTGGGCCGTTGGGCGTTAGCACAGATACGCAGTATTTT.

This clone has more than one count but fewer than ten. This rearrangement joins TRBV2 to TRBJ1-2; weak D call: TRBD1 (5 bases). Germline V lookup: CDR1 SNHLY, CDR2 FYNNEI. V dropped 2 bases and J dropped 4 bases, with 14 bases sitting between them. The CDR3 length is 15 residues. In DNA form, the CDR3 reads TGTGCCAGCAGTGAACTTGACAGATTCAGCTATGGCTACACCTTC. This translates into CASSELDRFSYGYTF.

There are a few counts of this clone. The rearrangement joins TRBV12-3 or TRBV12-4 to TRBJ2-1, with unresolved D. The germline V and J ends were trimmed by 2 bases and 15 bases, with 11 bases remaining between them. CDR3 length: 11 amino acids. CDR3 nucleotide sequence: TGTGCCAGCAGTTTAATGTTGGTTAGGTTCTTC. Its protein is CASSLMLVRFF.

The chain carries TRBV6-1 and TRBJ2-7; 10 bases match TRBD1. J lost 3 bases, V lost 5 bases, and 4 bases had no gene match. In germline, CDR1 is MNHNS, CDR2 SASEGT. The CDR3 runs 14 residues. The DNA of the CDR3 is TGTGCCAGCAGTACAGGGGACAGGGGCTACGAGCAGTACTTC. Amino acid sequence: CASSTGDRGYEQYF.

This clone has more than one count but fewer than ten. The chain joins TRBV10-3 to TRBJ1-1; no clear D. There are 13 residues in the CDR3. Germline CDR1 reads ENHRY; CDR2 reads SYGVKD. V lost 8 bases and J lost 1, with 11 bases in between. The CDR3 region is CAIGWGENTEAFF. The CDR3 DNA sequence: TGTGCCATCGGCTGGGGAGAGAACACTGAAGCTTTCTTT.

This rearrangement joins TRBV20-1 to TRBJ1-3, with 7 bases lining up with TRBD1. V trimming: 2 bases; J trimming: 0 bases; junction bases outside the gene matches: 16. Germline CDR1 DFQATT, CDR2 SNEGSKA (reference sequence). The CDR3 loop spans 19 amino acids. CDR3 protein: CSARKPGTVAPYSGNTIYF. CDR3 coding DNA: TGCAGTGCTAGAAAACCCGGGACAGTCGCCCCATACTCTGGAAACACCATATATTTT.

This chain connects TRBV6-2 or TRBV6-3 to TRBJ1-1; no clear D. V was pared by 8 bases and J by 1 base, with 17 bases between. There are 15 residues in the CDR3. Germline CDR1 MNHEY, CDR2 SVGEGT. CDR3 in amino acids: CASSNNRETNTEAFF. CDR3 sequence (DNA): TGTGCCAGCTCGAACAACCGGGAGACGAACACTGAAGCTTTCTTT.

The chain has TRBV11-1 and TRBJ2-7; D possibly corresponds to TRBD2 (5 bases). The V gene lost 3 bases and the J gene lost 3 bases, with 9 bases spanning the gap. This CDR3 is 13 amino acids long. Germline V gene lookup returns CDR1 SGHAT and CDR2 FQDESV (reference sequence). Here the CDR3 reads CASSLGEHYEQYF. The CDR3 nucleotides read TGTGCCAGCAGCTTGGGAGAACACTACGAGCAGTACTTC.

This clone was counted once. This sequence joins TRBV20-1 and TRBJ1-5; D ambiguous. The CDR3 sequence is 14 residues long. Germline V gives CDR1 DFQATT, CDR2 SNEGSKA (reference sequence). Deletions cut 0 bases from V and 8 bases from J, with 14 bases between. The CDR3 DNA sequence: TGCAGTGCTAGAGATCGGGCCGGATGGGAGCCCCAGCATTTT. This translates into CSARDRAGWEPQHF.

The V call is TRBV24-1, the J call TRBJ2-7; possible D gene TRBD2, 6 bases. V was cut by 5 bases and J by 5 bases, with 12 bases left in between. Germline assignment: CDR1 KGHDR and CDR2 SFDVKD. The CDR3 totals 13 residues. CDR3 sequence (DNA): TGTGCCACCAGTGGCGGGGCGTTTGACGAGCAGTACTTC. It encodes CATSGGAFDEQYF.

V usage is TRBV27 and J usage is TRBJ2-1; no clear D. V dropped 3 bases and J dropped 6 bases, with 3 bases sitting between them. This CDR3 comprises 11 residues. Germline loops: CDR1 MNHEY, CDR2 SMNVEV (reference sequence). CDR3 bases: TGTGCCAGCAGTTTGGGCAATGAGCAGTTCTTC. Translated: CASSLGNEQFF.

The chain is built from TRBV20-1 and TRBJ1-2; D unclear. The CDR3 contains 14 residues. Germline CDR1 is DFQATT and CDR2 is SNEGSKA (reference sequence). Trimming shortened V by 1 base and J by 8 bases, and 17 bases separated the two germline ends. The CDR3 bases are TGCAGTGCTAGAGTAGAGGAGACGACTATGGGCTACACCTTC. Translating gives CSARVEETTMGYTF.

The chain uses TRBV6-6 and TRBJ1-1; no definite D call. The ends were cut back, 4 bases at V and 7 bases at J, with 19 bases in the middle. This CDR3 is built from 15 residues. The germline V gene has CDR1 MNHNY and CDR2 SVGAGI (reference sequence). CDR3 coding DNA: TGTGCCAGCAGTTTCTCCCCGGCCCGGACCCATGAAGCTTTCTTT. Encoded protein: CASSFSPARTHEAFF.

The genes are TRBV18 and TRBJ2-1; D is unresolved. Trimming took 3 bases from V and 9 from J, leaving 9 bases between them. The CDR3 spans 12 residues. Germline CDR1 reads KGHSH; CDR2 reads LQKENI. CDR3 sequence (DNA): TGTGCCAGCTCACCGCTAGTGGGTGAGCAGTTCTTC. This gives the protein CASSPLVGEQFF.

This clone was picked up a small number of times. The chain couples TRBV28 to TRBJ1-2, with a weak D call TRBD1 (6 bases). The CDR3 contains 12 residues. V shed 3 bases and J shed 6 bases, with 8 bases lying between them. The V gene's germline CDR1 is MDHEN and CDR2 SYDVKM. The CDR3 sequence is CASSFGGHGYTF. The DNA of the CDR3 is TGTGCCAGCAGTTTTGGGGGGCATGGCTACACCTTC.

The rearrangement uses TRBV10-1 and TRBJ1-2; TRBD1 matches 8 bases. Germline loops: CDR1 WNHNN, CDR2 SYGVQD (reference sequence). V was clipped by 10 bases and J by 4 bases; unmatched bases: 8. This CDR3 region has 13 residues. CDR3 loop: CATSDRESYGYTF. In DNA, the CDR3 is TGCGCCACCTCGGACAGGGAATCCTATGGCTACACCTTC.

This clone was seen only once. This chain connects TRBV20-1 to TRBJ1-5; TRBD1 agrees at 7 bases. The CDR3 length is 14 residues. The J segment lost 5 bases and the V segment lost 4 bases, leaving 8 bases of the junction unmatched. Looked up from germline, CDR1 is DFQATT and CDR2 is SNEGSKA (reference sequence). CDR3: CSATTTGRDQPQHF. CDR3 nucleotide sequence: TGCAGTGCTACAACGACAGGGAGGGATCAGCCCCAGCATTTT.

This clone has a handful of counts. This rearrangement joins TRBV12-3 or TRBV12-4 to TRBJ1-2; 7 nucleotides align to TRBD1. After removal of 6 bases from V and 8 bases from J, the junction contained 9 bases not matched to a gene. The CDR3 extends over 13 amino acids. The CDR3 is CASRLTGFGGYTF. Written as DNA, the CDR3 is TGTGCCAGCAGGTTGACAGGGTTCGGAGGCTACACCTTC.

The gene calls are TRBV28 and TRBJ1-1; D is unclear. Germline V CDR1 and CDR2: MDHEN, SYDVKM. This CDR3 comprises 12 residues. V was shortened by 7 bases and J by 4 bases, with 10 bases between the two germline ends. DNA for the CDR3: TGTGCCAGCAATCAAGCATCCACTGAAGCTTTCTTT. It is translated as CASNQASTEAFF.

The J gene is TRBJ2-5, the V gene TRBV12-3 or TRBV12-4; D unclear. The CDR3 totals 11 residues. The ends were cut back, 6 bases at V and 2 bases at J, with 4 bases in the middle. CDR3: CASRHQETQYF. The CDR3 DNA is TGTGCCAGCAGGCATCAAGAGACCCAGTACTTC.

This chain uses TRBV12-3 or TRBV12-4 with TRBJ2-3, with 8 bases matching TRBD2. J gave up 6 bases and V 8 bases, and 10 bases lay outside the gene matches. The CDR3 length is 14 residues. This chain's CDR3 is CASGGLAGLDTQYF. Written as DNA, the CDR3 is TGTGCCAGCGGGGGGCTAGCGGGTCTGGATACGCAGTATTTT.

This rearrangement joins TRBV20-1 to TRBJ2-5; TRBD2 agrees at 11 bases. V lost 2 bases, J lost 1 base, and 9 bases stayed unmatched. The CDR3 loop spans 17 amino acids. The germline gives CDR1 DFQATT, CDR2 SNEGSKA (reference sequence). The DNA for the CDR3 is TGCAGTGCTAGATCGACTAGCGGGGATAAGATCCAAGAGACCCAGTACTTC. It translates to CSARSTSGDKIQETQYF.

V gene TRBV9 combines with J gene TRBJ2-7; possible D gene TRBD1, 6 bases. V shed 3 bases and J shed 7 bases, with 14 bases lying between them. This CDR3 has 13 residues. Germline V lookup: CDR1 SGDLS, CDR2 YYNGEE. The CDR3 DNA sequence: TGTGCCAGCAGCGGGACAGACCCCGGGGAGCAGTACTTC. This gives the protein CASSGTDPGEQYF.